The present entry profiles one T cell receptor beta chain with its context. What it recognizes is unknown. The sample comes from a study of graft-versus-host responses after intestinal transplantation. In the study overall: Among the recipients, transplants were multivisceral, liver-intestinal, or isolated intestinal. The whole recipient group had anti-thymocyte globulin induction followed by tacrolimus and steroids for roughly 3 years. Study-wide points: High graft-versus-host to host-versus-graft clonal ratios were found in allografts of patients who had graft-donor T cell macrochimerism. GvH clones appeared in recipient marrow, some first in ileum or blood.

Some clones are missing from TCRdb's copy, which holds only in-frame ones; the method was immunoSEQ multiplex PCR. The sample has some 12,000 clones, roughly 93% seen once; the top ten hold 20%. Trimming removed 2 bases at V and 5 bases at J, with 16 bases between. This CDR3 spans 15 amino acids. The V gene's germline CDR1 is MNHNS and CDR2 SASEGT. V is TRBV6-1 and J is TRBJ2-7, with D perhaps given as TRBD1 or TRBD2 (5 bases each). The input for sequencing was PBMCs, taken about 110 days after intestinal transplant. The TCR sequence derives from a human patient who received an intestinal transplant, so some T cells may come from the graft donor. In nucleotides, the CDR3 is TGTGCCAGCAGTGAAACCCCCGGGACGGCAGACGAGCAGTACTTC. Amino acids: CASSETPGTADEQYF.